This passage covers 27 T cell receptor beta chains from one sample sequenced in a study of T cells after yellow fever vaccination. MiXCR was run by TCRdb on the 5' RACE reads, yielding one entry per CDR3 protein. The table has 250,000 to 350,000 distinct CDR3 sequences, around 4.3% seen once. The source was PBMCs, collected 15 days after the yellow fever booster vaccination. All receptors come from a man between 18 and 35 years old who received the YFV17D yellow fever vaccine.

In its sample, this clonotype was seen many times. The chain is built from TRBV24-1 and TRBJ2-1; 10 positions agree with TRBD2. The CDR3 loop spans 15 amino acids. Germline lookup yields CDR1 KGHDR and CDR2 SFDVKD. The trim removed 3 bases at V and 7 bases at J, leaving 5 bases unmatched. CDR3 bases: TGTGCCACCAGTGATGGGAGCGGGGGGGGGAATGAGCAGTTCTTC. Protein sequence: CATSDGSGGGNEQFF.

V is TRBV4-1 and J is TRBJ1-1; D is unclear. The V gene's germline CDR1 is MGHRA and CDR2 YSYEKL. V was clipped by 5 bases and J by 6 bases, with 25 bases between them. This CDR3 is built from 17 residues. CDR3 nucleotides: TGCGCCAGCAGCTTGTATACCCGGGAAGGTTCGAGCTCTGAAGCTTTCTTT. This translates into CASSLYTREGSSSEAFF.

This clonotype occurred many times. This sequence joins TRBV7-9 and TRBJ1-2; possible D gene TRBD1, 5 bases. The germline V gene has CDR1 SEHNR and CDR2 FQNEAQ (reference sequence). This CDR3 is built from 17 residues. The V end lost 5 bases, the J end lost 1 base, and 20 bases lay between the germline ends. CDR3 in amino acids: CASSPRDHGLINYGYTF. In DNA, the CDR3 is TGTGCCAGCAGCCCCCGGGACCACGGGCTCATTAACTATGGCTACACCTTC.

This clonotype has only a few counts. The rearrangement joins TRBV4-3 to TRBJ2-1; no clear D gene. Germline-derived CDR1 and CDR2 are LGHNA and YSLEER. This CDR3 spans 15 amino acids. The germline V and J ends were trimmed by 4 bases and 0 bases, with 10 bases remaining between them. The CDR3 DNA sequence: TGCGCCAGCAGCCCGGACCCGAGCTCCTACAATGAGCAGTTCTTC. Its translation is CASSPDPSSYNEQFF.

There are many counts of this clonotype. This sequence joins TRBV7-9 and TRBJ2-5; D is possibly TRBD1 (6 bases). CDR3 length: 16 residues. The germline CDR1 and CDR2 sequences are SEHNR and FQNEAQ (reference sequence). Trimming left V 5 bases short and J 2 bases short, with 18 bases between. CDR3 bases: TGTGCCAGCAGCCCCTCAACAGGACAGCCACAAGAGACCCAGTACTTC. Protein sequence: CASSPSTGQPQETQYF.

This clonotype was counted at least ten times. The V call is TRBV5-1, the J call TRBJ2-7, with D possibly matching TRBD1 (5 bases). Trimming removed 1 base at V and 6 bases at J, with 5 bases between. The CDR3 is made up of 11 amino acids. CDR1 is SGHRS, CDR2 YFSETQ, per germline. CDR3 bases: TGCGCCAGCAGCTTGCAGGGCGAGCAGTACTTC. This codes for CASSLQGEQYF.

This clonotype was counted only a few times. The chain is built from TRBV10-3 and TRBJ1-1; D may be TRBD1 (5 bases). CDR3 size: 14 residues. With 7 bases removed from V and 0 bases from J, the gap between germline ends came to 12 bases. Germline-derived CDR1 and CDR2 are ENHRY and SYGVKD. The CDR3 protein is CAITTDNMNTEAFF. Here the CDR3 DNA reads TGTGCCATCACCACGGACAACATGAACACTGAAGCTTTCTTT.

There are a few counts of this clonotype. The DNA of the CDR3 is TGCGCCAGCAGCCAAACACCCTTCCCCGGGACTTCAATCTTTGGGGAGCAGTTCTTC. Its translation: CASSQTPFPGTSIFGEQFF. The gene calls are TRBV4-1 and TRBJ2-1; perhaps TRBD2 as D (6 bases). Trimming pared 2 bases from V and 10 bases from J, leaving 30 bases between. The CDR3 is 19 amino acids. The germline V gene encodes CDR1 MGHRA and CDR2 YSYEKL.

Only a few counts were recorded for this clonotype. The chain links TRBV4-1 to TRBJ1-1, with D maybe TRBD1 (6 bases). Germline CDR1 reads MGHRA; CDR2 reads YSYEKL. The CDR3 extends over 15 amino acids. Between the trimmed V and J ends, which lost 1 base and 0 bases, there was a span of 9 bases. The chain's CDR3 is CASSQGTALNTEAFF. CDR3 nucleotide sequence: TGCGCCAGCAGCCAAGGGACAGCGTTGAACACTGAAGCTTTCTTT.

The chain employs TRBV6-5 and TRBJ2-2, with 7 bases aligning to TRBD2. Looked up from germline, CDR1 is MNHEY and CDR2 is SVGAGI. V lost 6 bases, J lost 7 bases, and 14 bases stayed unmatched. This CDR3 is 16 amino acids long. The CDR3 sequence: CASRGTSAGLGGELFF. DNA of the CDR3: TGTGCCAGCAGGGGAACTAGCGCGGGTTTGGGCGGGGAGCTGTTTTTT.

This clonotype was picked up many times. CDR3 region: CASSQANLAGADEQFF. CDR3 DNA sequence: TGTGCCAGCAGCCAAGCGAACCTAGCGGGGGCGGATGAGCAGTTCTTC. J is TRBJ2-1 and V is TRBV3-1; TRBD2 matches at 10 bases. V shed 1 base and J 8 bases; nucleotides not matched to a gene: 8. Looked up from germline, CDR1 is LGHDT and CDR2 is YNNKEL (reference sequence). This CDR3 has 16 amino acids.

The chain recombines TRBV5-4 with TRBJ1-1; tentatively, D is TRBD1 (5 bases). CDR1 is SGHNT, CDR2 YYREEE, per germline (reference sequence). CDR3 size: 13 residues. V lost 2 bases and J lost 7, with 12 bases in between. The CDR3 reads CASSFARDDEAFF. In nucleotides, the CDR3 is TGTGCCAGCAGCTTCGCCAGGGATGATGAAGCTTTCTTT.

This clonotype came up many times. The rearrangement joins TRBV7-2 to TRBJ2-3; tentative D call: TRBD1 (6 bases). V was clipped by 9 bases and J by 2 bases, with 15 bases between them. Germline V gives CDR1 SGHTA, CDR2 FQGNSA. The CDR3 length is 14 residues. CDR3 region: CASRTGHLTDTQYF. For the CDR3, the DNA is TGTGCCAGTCGGACGGGACATCTCACAGATACGCAGTATTTT.

The chain uses TRBV3-1 and TRBJ2-3, with 10 bases fitting TRBD2. This CDR3 is built from 15 residues. V lost 3 bases, J lost 2 bases, and 2 bases stayed unmatched. Germline CDR1 reads LGHDT; CDR2 reads YNNKEL (reference sequence). CDR3 protein: CASSHSGGNTDTQYF. CDR3 bases: TGTGCCAGCAGCCATAGCGGGGGGAACACAGATACGCAGTATTTT.

The rearrangement uses TRBV12-5 and TRBJ2-2; either TRBD1 or TRBD2 may fit D (5 bases each). The V and J ends lost 2 bases and 5 bases respectively, with 9 bases between them. Germline CDR1 reads LGHNT; CDR2 reads FRNRAP. This CDR3 is built from 14 residues. This CDR3 reads CASGLNGGTGELFF. The CDR3 DNA reads as TGTGCTAGTGGTTTGAATGGGGGAACCGGGGAGCTGTTTTTT.

The table lists this clonotype with many counts. The gene calls are TRBV4-3 and TRBJ2-7; no definite D call. The CDR3 spans 13 residues. Trimming left V 1 base short and J 6 bases short, with 10 bases between. CDR1 and CDR2 from the germline V gene are LGHNA and YSLEER. The DNA for the CDR3 is TGCGCCAGCAGCCAAGCCCTCGGGCGCGAGCAGTACTTC. As protein: CASSQALGREQYF.

This clonotype was observed at least ten times. The V gene is TRBV20-1, the J gene TRBJ1-1; possible D gene TRBD1, 5 bases. The CDR3 has 13 residues. V was clipped by 6 bases and J by 5 bases, with 16 bases between them. Per the germline V gene, CDR1 is DFQATT and CDR2 is SNEGSKA (reference sequence). CDR3 sequence (DNA): TGCAGTGCAATCACGGGGGTTGGGACTGAAGCTTTCTTT. Its protein product is CSAITGVGTEAFF.

This clonotype was observed a few times. The CDR3 here is CASSSGQEPYEQYV. The CDR3 region has the DNA TGTGCCAGCAGCTCCGGACAGGAACCCTACGAGCAGTACGTC. The rearrangement uses TRBV5-5 and TRBJ2-7; 7 bases line up with TRBD1. CDR1 and CDR2 (germline): SGHKS, YYEKEE (reference sequence). The CDR3 totals 14 residues. J was trimmed by 2 bases and V by 3 bases; bases with no gene match: 5.

This clonotype was counted between two and nine times. This sequence joins TRBV12-3 or TRBV12-4 and TRBJ1-1, with D uncertain. V shed 2 bases and J shed 0 bases, with 22 bases lying between them. This CDR3 region has 19 residues. In nucleotides, the CDR3 is TGTGCCAGCAGTTTATCCCTGGACGGCCTCAACGGGATGAACACTGAAGCTTTCTTT. Its protein product is CASSLSLDGLNGMNTEAFF.

This clonotype occurred many times. The V and J genes are TRBV6-5 and TRBJ2-3, with 12 bases that match TRBD2. The CDR3 sequence is 15 residues long. Germline V gives CDR1 MNHEY, CDR2 SVGAGI. With V trimmed by 6 bases and J by 2 bases, 3 bases remained unmatched. CDR3 nucleotides: TGTGCCAGCAGAGCTAGCGGGGGGGCCACAGATACGCAGTATTTT. This sequence encodes CASRASGGATDTQYF.

This clonotype was counted many times. The chain's CDR3 is CASSYTGGTEAFF. The DNA of the CDR3 is TGTGCCAGCAGTTACACGGGCGGCACTGAAGCTTTCTTT. The chain combines TRBV6-2 or TRBV6-3 with TRBJ1-1; D gene uncertain. There are 13 residues in the CDR3. Germline lookup yields CDR1 MNHEY and CDR2 SVGEGT. Trimming removed 2 bases at V and 4 bases at J, with 8 bases between.

This clonotype was found many times. This chain joins TRBV20-1 and TRBJ1-1; D gene ambiguous. CDR3 size: 15 residues. Germline loops: CDR1 DFQATT, CDR2 SNEGSKA (reference sequence). The V end was cut by 0 bases, the J end by 6 bases, with 17 bases between. The CDR3 loop reads CSARDLPSGFPEAFF. The CDR3 nucleotides read TGCAGTGCTAGAGATTTACCGTCCGGGTTTCCTGAAGCTTTCTTT.

This clonotype was recorded many times. V usage is TRBV4-3 and J usage is TRBJ1-2, with TRBD1 matching 7 bases. Germline V gene sequence: CDR1 LGHNA, CDR2 YSLEER. J lost 6 bases, V lost 3 bases, and 7 bases had no gene match. CDR3 length: 14 amino acids. The CDR3 sequence: CASSQELTGDGYTF. CDR3 sequence (DNA): TGCGCCAGCAGCCAGGAACTCACAGGGGATGGCTACACCTTC.

The chain employs TRBV29-1 and TRBJ2-3; 11 bases match TRBD2. The ends lost 1 base at V and 10 bases at J; junction bases unmatched: 13. Germline V gene sequence: CDR1 SQVTM, CDR2 ANQGSEA. The CDR3 runs to 16 residues. The CDR3 DNA is TGCAGCGTTGAAGGAGTGGGGCTAGCGGGGGGCCCTCCGCAGTATTTT. It yields the protein CSVEGVGLAGGPPQYF.

The chain employs TRBV20-1 and TRBJ1-2; no firm D call. Germline V CDR1 and CDR2: DFQATT, SNEGSKA (reference sequence). This CDR3 has 12 amino acids. V lost 0 bases, J lost 5 bases, and 7 bases lay in between. The CDR3 spells CSARDLAYGYTF. CDR3 sequence (DNA): TGCAGTGCTAGAGATCTGGCTTATGGCTACACCTTC.

J is TRBJ2-5 and V is TRBV7-2; D might be TRBD2 (5 bases). The V and J ends lost 5 bases and 2 bases respectively, with 9 bases between them. The germline V gene has CDR1 SGHTA and CDR2 FQGNSA. The CDR3 runs 13 residues. The CDR3 sequence: CASSHRGQETQYF. For the CDR3, the DNA is TGTGCCAGCAGCCATCGGGGACAAGAGACCCAGTACTTC. Full variable domain (rest looked up from reference TRBV7-2 and TRBJ2-5): GAGVSQSPSNKVTEKGKDVELRCDPISGHTALYWYRQSLGQGLEFLIYFQGNSAPDKSGLPSDRFSAERTGGSVSTLTIQRTQQEDSAVYLCASSHRGQETQYFGPGTRLLVL.

The chain links TRBV7-8 to TRBJ1-3, with D possibly TRBD1 on 6 matching bases. This CDR3 is 15 amino acids long. Germline-derived CDR1 and CDR2 are SGHVS and FQNEAQ. Between the trimmed V and J ends, which lost 3 bases and 7 bases, there was a span of 16 bases. CDR3 sequence: CASSFTLGARNTIYF. The CDR3 DNA follows: TGTGCCAGCAGCTTTACTTTGGGGGCCCGGAACACCATATATTTT.